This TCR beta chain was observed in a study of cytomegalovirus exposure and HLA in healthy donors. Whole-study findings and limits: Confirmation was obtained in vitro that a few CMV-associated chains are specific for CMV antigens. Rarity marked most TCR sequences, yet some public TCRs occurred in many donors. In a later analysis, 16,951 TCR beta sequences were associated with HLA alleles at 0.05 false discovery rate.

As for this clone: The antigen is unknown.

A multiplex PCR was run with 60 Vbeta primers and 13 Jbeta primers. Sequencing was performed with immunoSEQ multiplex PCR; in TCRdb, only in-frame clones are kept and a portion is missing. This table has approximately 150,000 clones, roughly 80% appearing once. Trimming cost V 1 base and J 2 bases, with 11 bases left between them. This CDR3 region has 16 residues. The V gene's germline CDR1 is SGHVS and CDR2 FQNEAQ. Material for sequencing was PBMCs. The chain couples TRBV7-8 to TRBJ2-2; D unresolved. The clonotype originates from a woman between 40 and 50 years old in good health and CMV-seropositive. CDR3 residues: CASSLVGRRNTGELFF. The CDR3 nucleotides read TGTGCCAGCAGCTTAGTGGGCAGACGAAACACCGGGGAGCTGTTTTTT.